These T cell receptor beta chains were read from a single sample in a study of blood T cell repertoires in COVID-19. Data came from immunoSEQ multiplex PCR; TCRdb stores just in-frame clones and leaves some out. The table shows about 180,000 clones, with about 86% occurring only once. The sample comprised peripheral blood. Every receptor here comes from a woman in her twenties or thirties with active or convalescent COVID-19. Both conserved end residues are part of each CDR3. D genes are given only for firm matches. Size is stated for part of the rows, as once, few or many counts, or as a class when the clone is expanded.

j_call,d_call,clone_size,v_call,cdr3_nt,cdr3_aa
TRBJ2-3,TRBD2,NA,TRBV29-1,TGCAGCGTAGGGACTAGCGCGAACACAGATACGCAGTATTTT,CSVGTSANTDTQYF
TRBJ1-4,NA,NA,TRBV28,TGTGCCAGCAGTTTCCAAACAACTAATGAAAAACTGTTTTTT,CASSFQTTNEKLFF
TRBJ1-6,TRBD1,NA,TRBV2,TGTGCCAGCAGTGGGATAGGAGGGGGCCTTAATTCACCCCTCCACTTT,CASSGIGGGLNSPLHF
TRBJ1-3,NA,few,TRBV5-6,TGTGCCAGCAGCTCTCCCTGGACTCCGATGTCTGGAAACACCATATATTTT,CASSSPWTPMSGNTIYF
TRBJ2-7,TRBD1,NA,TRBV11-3,TGTGCCAGCAGCTTAGTAGGACAGGGGGCCTACGAGCAGTACTTC,CASSLVGQGAYEQYF
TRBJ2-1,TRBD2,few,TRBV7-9,TGTGCCAGCAGCCCAAGGAGCGGGAGGGGATTCAATGAGCAGTTCTTC,CASSPRSGRGFNEQFF
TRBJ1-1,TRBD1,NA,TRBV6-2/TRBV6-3,TGTGCCAGCAGTTACTCGCGGACAGGAATGAACACTGAAGCTTTCTTT,CASSYSRTGMNTEAFF
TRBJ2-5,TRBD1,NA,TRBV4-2,TGTGCCAGCAGCCAAGGGACAGGGGGTAGGGAGACCCAGTACTTC,CASSQGTGGRETQYF
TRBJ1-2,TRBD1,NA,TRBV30,TGTGCCTGGGGGACCGGGACAGGGGGCCTTGGCTACACCTTC,CAWGTGTGGLGYTF
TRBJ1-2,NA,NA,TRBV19,TGTGCCACTAACGCGGGTTTTCTCTATGGCTACACCTTC,CATNAGFLYGYTF
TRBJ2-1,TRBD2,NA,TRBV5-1,TGCGCCAGCAGCTTGGGTAGCGGGGGCGATGAGCAGTTCTTC,CASSLGSGGDEQFF
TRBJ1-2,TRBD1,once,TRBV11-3,TGTGCCAGCAGCTCGGCAGGGGGCGTCGGTGGCTACACCTTC,CASSSAGGVGGYTF
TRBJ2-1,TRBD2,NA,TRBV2,TGTGCCAGCAGACCCGGGACTAGCGGAACCTACAATGAGCAGTTCTTC,CASRPGTSGTYNEQFF
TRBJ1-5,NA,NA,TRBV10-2,TGCGCCAGCAGTGAGGCGGGTCCCAATCAGCCCCAGCATTTT,CASSEAGPNQPQHF
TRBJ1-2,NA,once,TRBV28,TGTGCCAGCAGTTTAGTTGGCAGAAACTATGGCTACACCTTC,CASSLVGRNYGYTF
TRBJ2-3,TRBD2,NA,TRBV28,TGTGCCAGCCTCACCGGGACTAGTAATCCGGATACGCAGTATTTT,CASLTGTSNPDTQYF
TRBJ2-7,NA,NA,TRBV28,TGTGCCAGCGGGGAGGGGGGCAGCTCCTACGAGCAGTACTTC,CASGEGGSSYEQYF
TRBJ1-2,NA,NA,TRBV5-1,TGCGCCAGCAGCTTGGCCTTGTCCGGTGAGGACTACACCTTC,CASSLALSGEDYTF